These 22 T cell receptor beta chains were sequenced from one sample in a study of T-cell reconstitution after alpha-beta-depleted transplantation in children. Using unique molecular identifiers, the investigators prepared the TCRbeta library. MiXCR, run by TCRdb on the PCR reads, gives a single entry per CDR3 protein. The sample contains about 440,000 distinct CDR3 sequences, about 45% of which appear only once. Specimen: PBMCs, collected before TCRalphabeta/CD19-depleted stem cell transplant. The origin of the receptors is a girl aged 2-10 years with aplastic anemia, due to receive a stem cell transplant.

The rearrangement links TRBV27 to TRBJ1-6, with a tentative D call TRBD1 (5 bases). This CDR3 comprises 13 residues. V lost 3 bases and J 7 bases, leaving 7 bases between the germline ends. Germline V gives CDR1 MNHEY, CDR2 SMNVEV (reference sequence). The CDR3 is CASSFRVNSPLHF. The CDR3, as DNA: TGTGCCAGCAGTTTCAGGGTGAATTCACCCCTCCACTTT.

The rearrangement uses TRBV3-1 and TRBJ1-1; D uncertain. The ends were cut back, 0 bases at V and 5 bases at J, with 10 bases in the middle. Germline assignment: CDR1 LGHDT and CDR2 YNNKEL (reference sequence). This CDR3 comprises 14 residues. Written as DNA, the CDR3 is TGTGCCAGCAGCCAAGATATACGCCTGACTGAAGCTTTCTTT. It translates to CASSQDIRLTEAFF.

The J gene is TRBJ2-7, the V gene TRBV5-5, with 7 bases identical to TRBD2. Trimming at V came to 0 bases and at J to 1 base, leaving 7 bases not matched to a gene. This CDR3 is built from 16 residues. The germline gives CDR1 SGHKS, CDR2 YYEKEE (reference sequence). The CDR3 sequence is CASSLGEGSVSYEQYF. CDR3 coding DNA: TGTGCCAGCAGCTTGGGGGAGGGTTCCGTTTCCTACGAGCAGTACTTC. Filled out from reference TRBV5-5 and TRBJ2-7, the complete variable domain reads DAGVTQSPTHLIKTRGQQVTLRCSPISGHKSVSWYQQVLGQGPQFIFQYYEKEERGRGNFPDRFSARQFPNYSSELNVNALLLGDSALYLCASSLGEGSVSYEQYFGPGTRLTVT.

The chain combines TRBV29-1 with TRBJ2-3, with TRBD2 matching over 7 bases. The CDR3 contains 15 residues. CDR1 SQVTM and CDR2 ANQGSEA come from the germline V gene. The ends lost 4 bases at V and 1 base at J; junction bases unmatched: 8. The CDR3 coding sequence is TGCAGCGTTGCTGAGGCGGGAGCGGGCACAGATACGCAGTATTTT. Translated: CSVAEAGAGTDTQYF.

The chain couples TRBV10-3 to TRBJ2-1; 9 bases align to TRBD1. This CDR3 comprises 16 residues. CDR1 ENHRY and CDR2 SYGVKD come from the germline V gene. V was clipped by 3 bases and J by 8 bases; unmatched bases: 11. The CDR3 bases are TGTGCCATCAGTGACGCTACAGGGGGCTTCAGCGATGAGCAGTTCTTC. The encoded protein is CAISDATGGFSDEQFF.

This clonotype was found many times. The rearrangement links TRBV4-1 to TRBJ2-3; TRBD2 matches at 8 bases. The CDR3 has 15 residues. The germline V gene has CDR1 MGHRA and CDR2 YSYEKL. V lost 9 bases and J lost 6; bases outside the gene matches: 14. In DNA, the CDR3 is TGCGCCAGTATAAGAGGACTAGCTCCCATGGATACGCAGTATTTT. This sequence encodes CASIRGLAPMDTQYF.

The genes are TRBV15 and TRBJ2-3; 8 bases are a match to TRBD2. Germline loops: CDR1 LNHNV, CDR2 YYDKDF (reference sequence). CDR3 size: 15 residues. The V segment lost 2 bases and the J segment 3 bases; nucleotides outside the gene matches: 4. The CDR3 spells CATSRNSGETDTQYF. CDR3 bases: TGTGCCACCAGCAGAAATAGCGGGGAGACAGATACGCAGTATTTT.

There are a few counts of this clonotype. This chain connects TRBV7-9 to TRBJ2-5, with D perhaps matching TRBD1 (5 bases). Trimming took 2 bases from V and 4 from J, leaving 17 bases between them. Germline CDR1 reads SEHNR; CDR2 reads FQNEAQ (reference sequence). There are 16 residues in the CDR3. The CDR3 bases are TGTGCCAGCAGCTTAATGCTGGGGCAATTAGGAGAGACCCAGTACTTC. Encoded protein: CASSLMLGQLGETQYF.

This clonotype was seen at least ten times. The V call is TRBV5-1, the J call TRBJ2-1, with TRBD2 matching over 8 bases. Germline loops: CDR1 SGHRS, CDR2 YFSETQ. The CDR3 spans 16 residues. With V trimmed by 4 bases and J by 8 bases, 14 bases remained unmatched. CDR3 region: CASSPLNLDGRDEQFF. The CDR3, as DNA: TGCGCCAGCAGCCCCCTCAATCTGGACGGGAGGGATGAGCAGTTCTTC.

This clonotype was seen a single time. This chain links TRBV15 with TRBJ2-3, with a weak D call TRBD2 (5 bases). The V and J ends lost 5 bases and 6 bases respectively, with 12 bases between them. Germline values: CDR1 LNHNV, CDR2 YYDKDF (reference sequence). The CDR3 has 13 residues. The CDR3 is CATSRSRRDTQYF. CDR3 coding DNA: TGTGCCACCAGCCGCTCCAGGAGGGATACGCAGTATTTT.

The J gene is TRBJ1-1, the V gene TRBV6-1; unclear D gene. V was shortened by 8 bases and J by 0 bases, with 13 bases between the two germline ends. This CDR3 is 14 amino acids long. Germline loops: CDR1 MNHNS, CDR2 SASEGT. The DNA for the CDR3 is TGTGCCAGCCTACGAGACGGCATGAACACTGAAGCTTTCTTT. Its translation is CASLRDGMNTEAFF.

The CDR3 bases are TGCAGCGTTGTGGTCTTGGCAGGCATCTACGAGCAGTACTTC. Translation: CSVVVLAGIYEQYF. This rearrangement joins TRBV29-1 to TRBJ2-7; D is ambiguous. The V gene's germline CDR1 is SQVTM and CDR2 ANQGSEA. Trimming left V 4 bases short and J 3 bases short, with 16 bases between. There are 14 residues in the CDR3.

The V gene is TRBV20-1, the J gene TRBJ1-2, with D tentatively TRBD1 (6 bases). This CDR3 has 13 amino acids. V gave up 3 bases and J gave up 5 bases, with 13 bases separating them. Germline CDR1 reads DFQATT; CDR2 reads SNEGSKA (reference sequence). The CDR3 here is CSASSDRSYGYTF. CDR3 DNA sequence: TGCAGTGCTAGCTCAGACAGGTCGTATGGCTACACCTTC.

The rearrangement links TRBV10-3 to TRBJ2-5; tentatively, D is TRBD1 (6 bases). Trimming stripped 0 bases from V and 4 bases from J, with 15 bases between. Germline CDR1 and CDR2: ENHRY and SYGVKD. The CDR3 extends over 16 amino acids. CDR3 protein: CAISESNVRGGETQYF. The CDR3 DNA is TGTGCCATCAGTGAGTCGAATGTCAGAGGGGGAGAGACCCAGTACTTC.

This clonotype was seen at least ten times. V and J are TRBV10-3 and TRBJ1-5, with D perhaps TRBD1 (6 bases). This CDR3 spans 15 amino acids. Germline values: CDR1 ENHRY, CDR2 SYGVKD. V gave up 0 bases and J gave up 5 bases, with 11 bases separating them. CDR3 coding DNA: TGTGCCATCAGTGAGTCACAGGGAGGAGATCAGCCCCAGCATTTT. Its protein is CAISESQGGDQPQHF.

This clonotype appeared a few times. The chain links TRBV7-9 to TRBJ2-1; D is undetermined. The CDR3 covers 12 residues. Germline lookup yields CDR1 SEHNR and CDR2 FQNEAQ (reference sequence). Trimming took 6 bases from V and 3 from J, leaving 6 bases between them. The CDR3 region has the DNA TGTGCCAGCAGATTTAACTACAATGAGCAGTTCTTC. Its translation is CASRFNYNEQFF.

V gene TRBV15 combines with J gene TRBJ1-1; D possibly corresponds to TRBD1 (5 bases). Deletions cut 0 bases from V and 10 bases from J, with 18 bases between. CDR1 is LNHNV, CDR2 YYDKDF, per germline (reference sequence). CDR3 size: 15 residues. The CDR3, as DNA: TGTGCCACCAGCAGAGATAGGCATGGGGGGATTGGAGCTTTCTTT. It encodes CATSRDRHGGIGAFF. The variable domain in full, with the rest retrieved from reference TRBV15 and TRBJ1-1, is DAMVIQNPRYQVTQFGKPVTLSCSQTLNHNVMYWYQQKSSQAPKLLFHYYDKDFNNEADTPDNFQSRRPNTSFCFLDIRSPGLGDTAMYLCATSRDRHGGIGAFFGQGTRLTVV.

This clonotype has a handful of counts. This sequence joins TRBV6-6 and TRBJ2-1; D is uncertain. This CDR3 spans 11 amino acids. The V end was cut by 6 bases, the J end by 4 bases, with 4 bases between. Germline values: CDR1 MNHNY, CDR2 SVGAGI (reference sequence). The CDR3 nucleotides read TGTGCCAGCAGACAGTACAATGAGCAGTTCTTC. Amino acids: CASRQYNEQFF.

This clonotype appeared a few times. The chain couples TRBV5-1 to TRBJ2-7; D is perhaps TRBD1 or TRBD2 (6 bases each). CDR1 is SGHRS, CDR2 YFSETQ, per germline. The CDR3 totals 13 residues. Trimming stripped 2 bases from V and 7 bases from J, with 13 bases between. This CDR3 is CASSLRQAGEQYF. The CDR3 nucleotides read TGCGCCAGCAGCTTAAGACAGGCGGGGGAGCAGTACTTC.

This clonotype was observed at least ten times. This chain uses TRBV29-1 with TRBJ2-7; 7 nucleotides align to TRBD2. With 3 bases clipped from V and 4 bases from J, the junction kept 6 bases outside the gene matches. The CDR3 extends over 13 amino acids. Looked up from germline, CDR1 is SQVTM and CDR2 is ANQGSEA. The CDR3 protein is CSVDGRSAYEQYF. CDR3 coding DNA: TGCAGCGTTGACGGGAGGTCGGCTTACGAGCAGTACTTC.

J is TRBJ2-5 and V is TRBV5-1; unclear D gene. The ends were cut back, 2 bases at V and 5 bases at J, with 13 bases in the middle. From germline, CDR1 is SGHRS and CDR2 YFSETQ. This CDR3 has 14 residues. The CDR3 sequence: CASSFHAAGETQYF. The CDR3 DNA reads as TGCGCCAGCAGCTTCCATGCGGCAGGCGAGACCCAGTACTTC.

The chain carries TRBV5-1 and TRBJ2-7, with TRBD1 matching 8 bases. The CDR3 has 16 residues. Germline values: CDR1 SGHRS, CDR2 YFSETQ. With V trimmed by 7 bases and J by 3 bases, 15 bases remained unmatched. CDR3: CASGLGTGQANYEQYF. The CDR3, as DNA: TGCGCCAGCGGACTGGGAACGGGACAGGCCAACTACGAGCAGTACTTC.